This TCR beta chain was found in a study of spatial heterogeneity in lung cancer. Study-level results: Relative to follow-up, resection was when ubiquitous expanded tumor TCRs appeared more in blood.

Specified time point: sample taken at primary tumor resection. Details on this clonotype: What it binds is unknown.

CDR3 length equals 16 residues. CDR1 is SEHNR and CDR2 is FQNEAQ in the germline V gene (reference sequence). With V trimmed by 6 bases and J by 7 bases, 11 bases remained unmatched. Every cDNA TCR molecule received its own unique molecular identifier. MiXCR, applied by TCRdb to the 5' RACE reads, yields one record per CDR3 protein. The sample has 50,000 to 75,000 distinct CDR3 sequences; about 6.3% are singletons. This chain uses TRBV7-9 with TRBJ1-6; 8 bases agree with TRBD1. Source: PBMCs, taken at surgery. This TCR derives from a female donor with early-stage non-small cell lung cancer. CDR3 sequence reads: CASRSGGQEPNSPLHF. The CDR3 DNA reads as TGTGCCAGCAGGTCAGGGGGCCAAGAGCCAAATTCACCCCTCCACTTT.